This T cell receptor beta chain comes out of a study of blood T cells in healthy people across ages. Study-wide findings and caveats: Among T cells, TCR beta diversity per million cells dropped roughly linearly as age rose.

Primed by a sample-barcoded 5' primer and a J-beta primer mix, a second PCR proceeded for roughly 6 to 12 cycles. Unique molecular identifiers of 12 random nucleotides labeled each cDNA. TCRdb ran MiXCR on the 5' RACE reads and lists one entry per CDR3 protein. The sample holds over a million distinct CDR3 sequences, 35% to 45% seen once. With regard to this clonotype: Its target is unknown. Given a much more abundant clone one base away, this may be a read error.

The CDR3 runs to 15 residues. The V gene end was trimmed by 5 bases and the J gene end by 2 bases; junction bases not matched to a gene: 2. The germline CDR1 and CDR2 sequences are MGHRA and YSYEKL. Each donor gave around 9.6 milliliters of peripheral blood. Total RNA, at least 5.5 micrograms per sample, came from PBMCs. The sequenced sample consisted of blood. The genes are TRBV4-1 and TRBJ2-3, with 12 bases matching TRBD2. The TCR was taken from a woman under 30 in good health. The CDR3 DNA reads TGCGCCAGCAGCTGGACTAGCGGGGACACAGATACGCAGTATTTT. It translates to CASSWTSGDTDTQYF.